The 31 T cell receptor beta chains below were found in one sample sequenced in a study of T cells in Graves' hyperthyroidism and ophthalmopathy. The CDR3 regions of TCR beta were amplified from RNA transcripts. First-round RT-PCR with HTBI primers amplified the TCR CDR3 region. TCRdb itself ran the multiplex PCR reads through MiXCR, one entry per CDR3 protein. The sample includes fewer than 900,000 distinct CDR3 sequences, about 19% seen only once; the top ten take about a sixth. Sequenced input: blood. The receptors here all came from a woman between 45 and 60 years old with Graves' hyperthyroidism that later progressed to Graves' ophthalmopathy.

The rearrangement uses TRBV11-3 and TRBJ2-2; TRBD2 matches 9 bases. The CDR3 loop spans 18 amino acids. With 4 bases clipped from V and 5 bases from J, the junction kept 14 bases outside the gene matches. Germline V lookup: CDR1 SGHNT, CDR2 YENEEA. The CDR3 bases are TGTGCCAGCAGCTCGGACCCCTCGCGGGGGGGCCTGACCGGGGAGCTGTTTTTT. Protein: CASSSDPSRGGLTGELFF.

This clonotype was observed a handful of times. The chain employs TRBV7-9 and TRBJ1-5; 8 nucleotides agree with TRBD1. CDR1 and CDR2 from the germline V gene are SEHNR and FQNEAQ (reference sequence). Unmatched junction bases numbered 11, after V lost 5 bases and J lost 5 bases. The CDR3 has 16 amino acids. Here the CDR3 DNA reads TGTGCCAGCAGCCGATCGGGGACAGGCGCTTATCAGCCCCAGCATTTT. It specifies CASSRSGTGAYQPQHF. The entire variable domain, with the rest obtained from reference TRBV7-9 and TRBJ1-5, is as follows: DTGVSQNPRHKITKRGQNVTFRCDPISEHNRLYWYRQTLGQGPEFLTYFQNEAQLEKSRLLSDRFSAERPKGSFSTLEIQRTEQGDSAMYLCASSRSGTGAYQPQHFGDGTRLSIL.

This clonotype was seen ten or more times. The J gene is TRBJ2-3, the V gene TRBV13, with 13 bases lining up with TRBD2. The CDR3 length is 18 residues. Germline lookup yields CDR1 PRHDT and CDR2 FYEKMQ (reference sequence). V shed 4 bases and J 4 bases; nucleotides not matched to a gene: 11. CDR3 residues: CASSSTLGLAGVPDTQYF. The CDR3 DNA is TGTGCCAGCAGCTCAACCCTTGGACTAGCGGGGGTCCCAGATACGCAGTATTTT.

This clonotype has at least ten counts. The chain links TRBV11-2 to TRBJ1-4; D is undetermined. CDR3 size: 15 residues. CDR1 and CDR2 from the germline V gene are SGHAT and FQNNGV. Trimming took off 5 bases at V and 0 bases at J, with 10 bases between the two ends. The CDR3 region has the DNA TGTGCCAGCAGCCCCTTCTTTGCAACTAATGAAAAACTGTTTTTT. Protein product: CASSPFFATNEKLFF.

This chain joins TRBV24-1 and TRBJ2-7; maybe TRBD1 (6 bases). CDR3 length: 14 amino acids. Germline lookup yields CDR1 KGHDR and CDR2 SFDVKD. V was trimmed by 5 bases and J by 6 bases, leaving 16 bases between them. In DNA, the CDR3 is TGTGCCACCAGTGGGGGGCTTGGTTATGGCGAGCAGTACTTC. It encodes CATSGGLGYGEQYF.

Ten or more counts support this clonotype. This chain links TRBV11-1 with TRBJ2-1, with TRBD1 as a possible D gene (5 bases). Germline loops: CDR1 SGHAT, CDR2 FQDESV (reference sequence). V lost 5 bases and J 6 bases, leaving 14 bases between the germline ends. The length of the CDR3 is 14 residues. The CDR3 nucleotides are TGTGCCAGCAGCCGGGTCAGGGCAGGCAATGAGCAGTTCTTC. Protein product: CASSRVRAGNEQFF.

The J gene is TRBJ1-2, the V gene TRBV18; D perhaps matches TRBD1 (5 bases). Germline V gene data show CDR1 as KGHSH and CDR2 as LQKENI. The V gene lost 3 bases and the J gene lost 0 bases, with 17 bases spanning the gap. The CDR3 runs to 17 residues. CDR3 amino acids: CASSPRGTLQANYGYTF. In nucleotides, the CDR3 is TGTGCCAGCTCACCCCGGGGCACCCTCCAGGCTAACTATGGCTACACCTTC.

Worth noting for this clonotype: One junction end disagrees with the germline gene, perhaps due to a read error. CDR3: CVSSGRADRTYNEQFF. The CDR3 nucleotides are TGTGTCAGCAGCGGAAGGGCGGACAGAACCTACAATGAGCAGTTCTTC. This chain joins TRBV5-6 and TRBJ2-1; weak D call: TRBD1 (6 bases). The CDR3 totals 16 residues. Germline-derived CDR1 and CDR2 are SGHDT and YYEEEE.

There are many counts of this clonotype. V usage is TRBV19 and J usage is TRBJ1-1; a weak D match, TRBD1 (6 bases). Trimming removed 5 bases at V and 5 bases at J, with 18 bases between. Per germline, CDR1 LNHDA and CDR2 SQIVND (reference sequence). The CDR3 length is 15 residues. The CDR3 nucleotides read TGTGCCAGTAGTGCAACCTACGGGACATATACTGAAGCTTTCTTT. This codes for CASSATYGTYTEAFF.

The gene calls are TRBV29-1 and TRBJ1-2; 7 nucleotides align to TRBD1. The V gene end was trimmed by 2 bases and the J gene end by 7 bases; junction bases not matched to a gene: 4. The CDR3 length is 12 residues. Germline CDR1 reads SQVTM; CDR2 reads ANQGSEA. This chain's CDR3 is CSVESDRAGYTF. The CDR3 region has the DNA TGCAGCGTTGAATCTGACAGGGCTGGCTACACCTTC.

At least ten counts were recorded for this clonotype. The J gene is TRBJ2-1, the V gene TRBV3-1; TRBD2 matches at 7 bases. The germline V gene has CDR1 LGHDT and CDR2 YNNKEL (reference sequence). Unmatched junction bases numbered 10, after V lost 1 base and J lost 7 bases. The CDR3 contains 16 residues. CDR3 nucleotides: TGTGCCAGCAGCCAAGTATGGCTAGCGGAAGGGAATGAGCAGTTCTTC. Its protein is CASSQVWLAEGNEQFF.

About this clonotype itself: A much larger clone differs by one base, so this may be a read error. The chain recombines TRBV5-4 with TRBJ2-3; a weak D match, TRBD1 (6 bases). V was trimmed by 3 bases and J by 4 bases, leaving 15 bases between them. The germline V gene encodes CDR1 SGHNT and CDR2 YYREEE (reference sequence). CDR3 length: 15 amino acids. The CDR3: CASSSWARGSDTQYF. The CDR3 coding sequence is TGTGCCAGCAGCTCGTGGGCGAGGGGGTCAGATACGCAGTATTTT.

Many counts were recorded for this clonotype. V and J are TRBV20-1 and TRBJ2-7; 8 positions match TRBD2. The CDR3 extends over 12 amino acids. Trimming cost V 4 bases and J 3 bases; bases outside gene matches: 2. CDR1 DFQATT and CDR2 SNEGSKA come from the germline V gene (reference sequence). CDR3 DNA: TGCAGTGCTACCGGGACTAGCTACGAGCAGTACTTC. Translating it yields CSATGTSYEQYF.

The chain couples TRBV14 to TRBJ1-1; possibly TRBD1 for D (6 bases). Per germline, CDR1 SGHDN and CDR2 FVKESK. The CDR3 runs to 15 residues. The V and J ends lost 3 bases and 6 bases respectively, with 17 bases between them. The CDR3 loop reads CASSHEIGGLSEAFF. As DNA, the CDR3 is TGTGCCAGCAGCCATGAAATCGGGGGGCTCTCTGAAGCTTTCTTT.

The chain uses TRBV12-3 or TRBV12-4 and TRBJ2-2; 7 bases are a match to TRBD2. With 6 bases clipped from V and 5 bases from J, the junction kept 9 bases outside the gene matches. The CDR3 runs 15 residues. CDR3: CASSPGGGWTGELFF. CDR3 nucleotide sequence: TGTGCCAGCAGCCCTGGGGGGGGTTGGACCGGGGAGCTGTTTTTT.

This clonotype was detected many times. The gene calls are TRBV3-1 and TRBJ1-2; 9 bases align to TRBD1. V gave up 7 bases and J gave up 8 bases; unmatched junction bases: 8. CDR1 and CDR2 (germline): LGHDT, YNNKEL (reference sequence). CDR3 size: 13 residues. The CDR3 DNA is TGTGCCAGCACACAGGGGGCAAGGAGAGGCTACACCTTC. It specifies CASTQGARRGYTF.

The V gene is TRBV10-2, the J gene TRBJ2-4; TRBD2 matches at 7 bases. V shed 6 bases and J 5 bases; nucleotides not matched to a gene: 4. CDR1 is WSHSY and CDR2 is SAAADI in the germline V gene. The CDR3 is 13 amino acids. This CDR3 reads CASRSSGENIQYF. CDR3 coding DNA: TGCGCCAGCAGGTCTAGCGGAGAAAACATTCAGTACTTC.

This clonotype was detected only a few times. The genes are TRBV12-3 or TRBV12-4 and TRBJ1-6; weak D call: TRBD1 (6 bases). With 2 bases removed from V and 14 bases from J, the gap between germline ends came to 10 bases. CDR3 size: 12 residues. CDR3 sequence (DNA): TGTGCCAGCAGTTTACCGGGGGCAGCCCTCCACTTT. Protein: CASSLPGAALHF.

The chain links TRBV4-1 to TRBJ2-3; D not certain. Germline CDR1 and CDR2: MGHRA and YSYEKL. V was cut by 3 bases and J by 4 bases, with 14 bases left in between. The CDR3 extends over 15 amino acids. The CDR3 is CASSHRSRGADTQYF. CDR3 nucleotides: TGCGCCAGCAGCCATAGATCCCGAGGCGCAGATACGCAGTATTTT.

There are many counts of this clonotype. In nucleotides, the CDR3 is TGTGCCAGCAATTTTGCAGGGTATGGCGACTATGGCTACACCTTC. Residues: CASNFAGYGDYGYTF. The rearrangement links TRBV3-1 to TRBJ1-2, with a weak D call TRBD1 (5 bases). The CDR3 loop spans 15 amino acids. Germline CDR1 LGHDT, CDR2 YNNKEL (reference sequence). The V end lost 7 bases, the J end lost 3 bases, and 18 bases lay between the germline ends.

The sample holds many counts of this clonotype. The chain joins TRBV2 to TRBJ1-4, with D uncertain. The CDR3 is 13 residues long. The V end lost 3 bases, the J end lost 7 bases, and 9 bases lay between the germline ends. Looked up from germline, CDR1 is SNHLY and CDR2 is FYNNEI. CDR3 amino acids: CASSDTGSEKLFF. The CDR3 nucleotides read TGTGCCAGCAGTGATACGGGTAGTGAAAAACTGTTTTTT. The complete variable domain, with remaining parts taken from reference TRBV2 and TRBJ1-4, reads EPEVTQTPSHQVTQMGQEVILRCVPISNHLYFYWYRQILGQKVEFLVSFYNNEISEKSEIFDDQFSVERPDGSNFTLKIRSTKLEDSAMYFCASSDTGSEKLFFGSGTQLSVL.

This clonotype came up many times. Here the CDR3 reads CASSLVGSGGTDTQYF. The CDR3 DNA reads as TGTGCCAGCAGCTTAGTCGGTAGCGGGGGAACAGATACGCAGTATTTT. V and J are TRBV11-2 and TRBJ2-3, with 9 bases fitting TRBD2. J lost 3 bases, V lost 1 base, and 5 bases had no gene match. Germline values: CDR1 SGHAT, CDR2 FQNNGV. This CDR3 spans 16 amino acids.

This clonotype was counted a few times. The DNA of the CDR3 is TGCGCCAGCAGTGACTTGTCCCGGATGGGAGGAACGCAGTATTTT. This translates into CASSDLSRMGGTQYF. The V gene is TRBV10-2, the J gene TRBJ2-3, with a weak D call TRBD2 (6 bases). The CDR3 consists of 15 residues. V lost 3 bases, J lost 9 bases, and 19 bases lay in between. CDR1 and CDR2 from the germline V gene are WSHSY and SAAADI.

The genes are TRBV6-1 and TRBJ1-2; 10 nucleotides agree with TRBD1. Germline CDR1 MNHNS, CDR2 SASEGT. The CDR3 sequence is 15 residues long. Trimming at V came to 6 bases and at J to 4 bases, leaving 8 bases not matched to a gene. CDR3 in amino acids: CASRPGTGAVYGYTF. The CDR3, as DNA: TGTGCCAGCAGGCCCGGGACAGGGGCAGTCTATGGCTACACCTTC.

This clonotype was counted at least ten times. The chain has TRBV12-3 or TRBV12-4 and TRBJ2-2; the match to TRBD1 covers 7 bases. Germline trimming cut 5 bases from V and 0 bases from J; bases unmatched to any gene: 6. The CDR3 has 16 residues. Here the CDR3 reads CASSPPGTANTGELFF. DNA for the CDR3: TGTGCCAGCAGTCCTCCCGGGACAGCGAACACCGGGGAGCTGTTTTTT.

This clonotype has more than one count but fewer than ten. The V gene is TRBV4-1, the J gene TRBJ1-5; 10 bases line up with TRBD1. Trimming at V came to 3 bases and at J to 5 bases, leaving 1 base not matched to a gene. Germline V gene data show CDR1 as MGHRA and CDR2 as YSYEKL. The CDR3 runs 14 residues. The CDR3 protein is CASSHGTGDQPQHF. The DNA of the CDR3 is TGCGCCAGCAGCCACGGGACAGGGGATCAGCCCCAGCATTTT.

The CDR3 here is CASSLGDRGSFTEAFF. In nucleotides, the CDR3 is TGCGCCAGCAGCTTGGGGGACAGGGGCTCTTTCACTGAAGCTTTCTTT. The V gene is TRBV5-1, the J gene TRBJ1-1; TRBD1 matches at 10 bases. V dropped 0 bases and J dropped 4; count of bases not matched to a gene: 6. The CDR3 is 16 residues long. Germline V gene lookup returns CDR1 SGHRS and CDR2 YFSETQ.

In this sample, this clonotype turned up a few times. The rearrangement links TRBV12-3 or TRBV12-4 to TRBJ2-1; TRBD2 matches at 8 bases. This CDR3 comprises 14 residues. Trimming cost V 5 bases and J 7 bases; bases outside gene matches: 7. The DNA for the CDR3 is TGTGCCAGCAGTCCCCCGGGACTAGAGAATGAGCAGTTCTTC. This gives the protein CASSPPGLENEQFF.

This clonotype was detected ten times or more. The V and J genes are TRBV7-9 and TRBJ2-1; weak D call: TRBD2 (7 bases). V was shortened by 10 bases and J by 10 bases, with 20 bases between the two germline ends. Germline assignment: CDR1 SEHNR and CDR2 FQNEAQ (reference sequence). The CDR3 extends over 13 amino acids. CDR3 residues: CATRGGGPGEQFF. The CDR3, as DNA: TGTGCCACGAGGGGCGGGGGCCCGGGAGAGCAGTTCTTC.

This clonotype has just a few counts. This chain links TRBV2 with TRBJ1-5; a weak D match, TRBD1 (6 bases). The V end was cut by 7 bases, the J end by 6 bases, with 10 bases between. The germline V gene has CDR1 SNHLY and CDR2 FYNNEI. CDR3 length equals 12 residues. In DNA form, the CDR3 reads TGTGCCAGCATGGGGGCTTCTCAGCCCCAGCATTTT. Amino acid sequence: CASMGASQPQHF. Combining the CDR3 with reference TRBV2 and TRBJ1-5 gives the whole variable domain EPEVTQTPSHQVTQMGQEVILRCVPISNHLYFYWYRQILGQKVEFLVSFYNNEISEKSEIFDDQFSVERPDGSNFTLKIRSTKLEDSAMYFCASMGASQPQHFGDGTRLSIL.

CDR3 coding DNA: TGTGCCAGCCTTCGGAGTAGCGGGGGGGCAAGTGAGCAGTTCTTC. This encodes CASLRSSGGASEQFF. The gene calls are TRBV6-1 and TRBJ2-1, with 11 bases lining up with TRBD2. CDR3 length: 15 amino acids. Per germline, CDR1 MNHNS and CDR2 SASEGT. The ends lost 8 bases at V and 9 bases at J; junction bases unmatched: 12.